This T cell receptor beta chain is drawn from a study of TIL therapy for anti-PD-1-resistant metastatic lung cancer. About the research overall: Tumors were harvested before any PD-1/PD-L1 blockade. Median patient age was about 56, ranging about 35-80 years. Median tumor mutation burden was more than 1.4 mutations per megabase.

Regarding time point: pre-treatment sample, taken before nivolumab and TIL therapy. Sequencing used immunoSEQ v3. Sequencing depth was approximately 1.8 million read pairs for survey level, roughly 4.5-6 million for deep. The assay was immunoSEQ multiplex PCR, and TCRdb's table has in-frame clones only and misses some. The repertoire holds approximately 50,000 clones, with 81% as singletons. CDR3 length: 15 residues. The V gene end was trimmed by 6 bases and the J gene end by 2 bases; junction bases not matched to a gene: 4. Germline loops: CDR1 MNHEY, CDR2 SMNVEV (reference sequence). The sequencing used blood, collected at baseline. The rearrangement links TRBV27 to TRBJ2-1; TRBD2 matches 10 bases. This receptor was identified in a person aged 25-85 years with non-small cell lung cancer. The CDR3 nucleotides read TGTGCCAGCAGCCGAAGCGGGAGGGCCTACAATGAGCAGTTCTTC. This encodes CASSRSGRAYNEQFF.